The next 3 T cell receptor beta chains were all read from a single sample in a study of low-dose radiotherapy and immunotherapy resistance in tumors. Gene-specific TRAV and TRBV primers were used for first-strand cDNA, covering alpha and beta chains. Amplification of TCRs used a constant-region primer and V-primer adapter for roughly 18 PCR cycles. MiXCR, run by TCRdb on the reads, gives a single entry per CDR3 protein. The sample includes 65,000 to 90,000 distinct CDR3 sequences, over 15% of them seen just once. Time point meaning: before trial treatment. The specimen comprised PBMCs, sampled before treatment. Receptor source: a male donor with prostate cancer.

There are many counts of this clonotype. The chain carries TRBV27 and TRBJ2-1; a possible D gene is TRBD2 (6 bases). The CDR3 length is 12 residues. Trimming pared 6 bases from V and 8 bases from J, leaving 11 bases between. Germline loops: CDR1 MNHEY, CDR2 SMNVEV (reference sequence). The CDR3 nucleotides read TGTGCCAGCAGGGGCGGGAACCATGAGCAGTTCTTC. It translates to CASRGGNHEQFF.

In its sample, this clonotype was seen many times. The rearrangement joins TRBV27 to TRBJ2-5; no reliable D call. This CDR3 has 13 amino acids. V was pared by 4 bases and J by 4 bases, with 10 bases between. The germline V gene has CDR1 MNHEY and CDR2 SMNVEV (reference sequence). CDR3 in amino acids: CASSYGKGETQYF. The DNA for the CDR3 is TGTGCCAGCAGTTATGGGAAAGGAGAGACCCAGTACTTC.

Comment on this clonotype: A far larger clone is off by one base, so a read error is likely. V gene TRBV6-2 or TRBV6-3 combines with J gene TRBJ2-3; D may match TRBD1 or TRBD2 (5 bases each). Between the trimmed V and J ends, which lost 6 bases and 6 bases, there was a span of 13 bases. The CDR3 has 13 residues. Germline V gene lookup returns CDR1 MNHEY and CDR2 SVGEGT. CDR3 sequence reads: CASSPNGADTQYF. Here the CDR3 DNA reads TGTGCCAGCAGCCCGAACGGGGCTGATACGCAGTATTTT.